One sample yielded the 2 T cell receptor beta chains listed below, sequenced in a study of T cells in severe cutaneous drug reactions. Carbamazepine had induced Stevens-Johnson syndrome or toxic epidermal necrolysis in the sequenced donors. TCR subtype-specific primers in iRepertoire multiplex PCR prepared libraries for bulk and single-cell sequencing. TCRdb re-analyzed the multiplex PCR reads; it lists each CDR3 protein once, without DNA. The table lists 8,000 to 8,500 distinct CDR3 sequences. Sequenced input: cells from a skin blister. The receptors shown here come from a human donor with a severe cutaneous adverse drug reaction.

The chain joins TRBV18 to TRBJ1-2; TCRdb's assignment of TRBD1 cannot be checked, as there is no DNA. The CDR3 runs to 13 residues. Germline CDR1 KGHSH, CDR2 LQKENI. The chain's CDR3 is CASSGTGYYGYTF.

Frequency places this clonotype as large. The genes are TRBV27 and TRBJ2-7. Germline-derived CDR1 and CDR2 are MNHEY and SMNVEV (reference sequence). The CDR3 runs 11 residues. CDR3 in amino acids: CASSSNYEQYF.